Listed below are T cell receptor beta chains from one sample, sequenced in a study of OX40 agonist ivuxolimab in advanced cancers. Generated by immunoSEQ multiplex PCR, the TCRdb table keeps only in-frame clones and is missing some. The sample carries 60,000 to 95,000 clones, roughly nine tenths recorded once. This material consisted of CD4+ or CD8+ T cells sorted from blood, taken in a trial of the OX40 agonist ivuxolimab. The receptors shown here come from an adult with an advanced solid tumor such as melanoma, head and neck, liver or kidney cancer. The CDR3 runs from the conserved cysteine through the conserved F or W. The D gene is left open where the match is weak. Size values are once, few and many counts, or a class for expanded clones, and some rows have none.

cdr3_nt cdr3_aa j_call d_call v_call clone_size
TGTGCCAGCTCACCTACTCCGGGACAGGGGCCTCCCTTGTCCGGGGAGCTGTTTTTT CASSPTPGQGPPLSGELFF TRBJ2-2 TRBD1 TRBV18 NA
TGTGCCAGCAGCGGCCAGAGCACAGATACGCAGTATTTT CASSGQSTDTQYF TRBJ2-3 NA TRBV7-2 NA
TGTGCCTCGAGGTCTTGGGGGGATCAGCCCCAGCATTTT CASRSWGDQPQHF TRBJ1-5 NA TRBV27 once
TGTGCCAGCAGGAATTCCGACAGGGGTACAGCTTTCTTT CASRNSDRGTAFF TRBJ1-1 TRBD1 TRBV28 NA
TGTGCCAGCAGCTTAGGGGGACCCACCGGGGAGCTGTTTTTT CASSLGGPTGELFF TRBJ2-2 NA TRBV7-2 NA
TGTGCCAGCAGTCCCCGACCGATTTCCACAGATACGCAGTATTTT CASSPRPISTDTQYF TRBJ2-3 NA TRBV28 NA
TGTGCCAGCAGCTTTTACGGGAGCCACACTGAAGCTTTCTTT CASSFYGSHTEAFF TRBJ1-1 NA TRBV7-2 NA
TGTGCCAGCAGCGCCGACACAGATACGCAGTATTTT CASSADTDTQYF TRBJ2-3 NA TRBV9 NA
TGCGCCAGCCCAGCTTGGATCCCCAGGTCTGAAGCTTTCTTT CASPAWIPRSEAFF TRBJ1-1 NA TRBV5-1 NA
TGCGCCAGCAGCCCCCAAGGCACAGATACGCAGTATTTT CASSPQGTDTQYF TRBJ2-3 NA TRBV5-1 NA
TGTGCCAGCAGCCCCGGAGGGTACCAAGAGACCCAGTACTTC CASSPGGYQETQYF TRBJ2-5 NA TRBV9 NA
TGTGCCAGCAGCTTAGCGGGATCGGCAGATACGCAGTATTTT CASSLAGSADTQYF TRBJ2-3 TRBD2 TRBV5-5 once
TGTGCCAGCTCACCACTGGGGGGCGGAGATAACTATGGCTACACCTTC CASSPLGGGDNYGYTF TRBJ1-2 NA TRBV18 NA
TGTGCCTGCGGGACAGGGGGTAATCAGCCCCAGCATTTT CACGTGGNQPQHF TRBJ1-5 TRBD1 TRBV19 few
TGTGCCAGCAGCCAAGGGTATGGCTACACCTTC CASSQGYGYTF TRBJ1-2 NA TRBV6-5 once
TGCGCCAGCAGCTCAACTAGATCCTACGAGCAGTACTTC CASSSTRSYEQYF TRBJ2-7 NA TRBV5-1 NA
TGTGCCAGCTCACCTCCGGACAGGGTAACTAATGAAAAACTGTTTTTT CASSPPDRVTNEKLFF TRBJ1-4 TRBD1 TRBV18 NA
TGTGCCAGCAGCCCGTCCTACGAGCAGTACTTC CASSPSYEQYF TRBJ2-7 NA TRBV7-9 NA
TGCAGTGCTAGGTCTAAAGGTGAGCAGTTCTTC CSARSKGEQFF TRBJ2-1 NA TRBV20-1 NA
TGCGCCAGCAGCGCACAGGGTTGGGGCACCGGGGAGCTGTTTTTT CASSAQGWGTGELFF TRBJ2-2 NA TRBV5-1 NA
TGTGCCAGCAGTGTCGGACTCGTGGGCACAGATACGCAGTATTTT CASSVGLVGTDTQYF TRBJ2-3 NA TRBV2 NA
TGTGCCAGCTCACCAACTAGCGGGGGATACACCGGGGAGCTGTTTTTT CASSPTSGGYTGELFF TRBJ2-2 TRBD2 TRBV18 NA
TGTGCCAGCACCTTAGGAGCTCTAGCGAGCAATGAGCAGTTCTTC CASTLGALASNEQFF TRBJ2-1 NA TRBV28 once
TGTGCCAGCAGCCCTGGGCAGACCTACAATGAGCAGTTCTTC CASSPGQTYNEQFF TRBJ2-1 NA TRBV28 NA
TGTGCCAGCAGCGCTAGTTGGGGTAGGGGGATGGCAGATACGCAGTATTTT CASSASWGRGMADTQYF TRBJ2-3 NA TRBV11-2 NA
TGTGCCAGCAGCTCGGGACTAGATGGGACCCAGTACTTC CASSSGLDGTQYF TRBJ2-5 TRBD2 TRBV7-9 NA
TGTGCCAGCAGCTTAAATCGGAGGGGGGGGAGGAATCAGCCCCAGCATTTT CASSLNRRGGRNQPQHF TRBJ1-5 NA TRBV7-9 NA
TGTGCCAGCAGTTTGTTACAGGGGGGAAGCGGGGAGCTGTTTTTT CASSLLQGGSGELFF TRBJ2-2 TRBD1 TRBV28 once
TGTGCCAGCAGACTAGGGGGACCGAACACCGGGGAGCTGTTTTTT CASRLGGPNTGELFF TRBJ2-2 NA TRBV6-5 NA
TGTGCCACCGAAGGGGTAATGAACACTGAAGCTTTCTTT CATEGVMNTEAFF TRBJ1-1 NA TRBV18 NA
TGTGCCAGCAGCCAAGCGGCAGGAAGGGGGAAACCTCGCTACAATGAGCAGTTCTTC CASSQAAGRGKPRYNEQFF TRBJ2-1 NA TRBV14 NA
TGTGCCAGCAGCTCATACGAGCAGTACTTC CASSSYEQYF TRBJ2-7 NA TRBV7-9 NA
TGCGCCAGCAGCCAAACACCTGACGAGGAGGTAGTGGAGTGGTATGGCTACACCTTC CASSQTPDEEVVEWYGYTF TRBJ1-2 NA TRBV4-3 NA
TGTGCCAGCAGCTCAGGAACTAGCGGGACCCTAGAGCAGTACTTC CASSSGTSGTLEQYF TRBJ2-7 TRBD2 TRBV7-6 NA
TGTGCCAGCAGCTGGACAGGGTCAGGGGTTAACTATGGCTACACCTTC CASSWTGSGVNYGYTF TRBJ1-2 TRBD1 TRBV11-2 NA
TGTGCCAGCAGCCCTCAGTATATCAATGAGCAGTTCTTC CASSPQYINEQFF TRBJ2-1 NA TRBV27 NA
TGTGCCAGCAGTTGGGGTCCTGAAGCTTTCTTT CASSWGPEAFF TRBJ1-1 NA TRBV27 once
TGTGCCAGCAGCTTGGTGACCTATGGCTACACCTTC CASSLVTYGYTF TRBJ1-2 NA TRBV5-6 NA
TGTGCCACCCATCACCGGGGGGTCTCCTACAATGAGCAGTTCTTC CATHHRGVSYNEQFF TRBJ2-1 TRBD2 TRBV6-1 NA
TGTGCCAGCAGCTCACCAACAGGATTCTATGGCTACACCTTC CASSSPTGFYGYTF TRBJ1-2 NA TRBV11-2 NA
TGTGCCAGCAGCTTAACGGGGGGAACGCAGTATTTT CASSLTGGTQYF TRBJ2-3 TRBD2 TRBV7-2 NA
TGTGCCAGGGTACAGGGGAGTAAGGAGACCCAGTACTTC CARVQGSKETQYF TRBJ2-5 TRBD1 TRBV28 NA
TGTGCCAGCAGTTCACTTCGGACTAGCGGGCCACTGGATACGCAGTATTTT CASSSLRTSGPLDTQYF TRBJ2-3 TRBD2 TRBV27 NA
TGCGCCAGCAGCGGAATGGGGTTCGACACTGAAGCTTTCTTT CASSGMGFDTEAFF TRBJ1-1 NA TRBV5-1 NA
TGCGCCAGCAGCCAAGCTGGGACTCCGAACCAAGAGACCCAGTACTTC CASSQAGTPNQETQYF TRBJ2-5 NA TRBV4-3 once
TGCGCCAGCAGAGGGGGGGGGAGCGGGGAGCTGTTTTTT CASRGGGSGELFF TRBJ2-2 NA TRBV10-1 NA